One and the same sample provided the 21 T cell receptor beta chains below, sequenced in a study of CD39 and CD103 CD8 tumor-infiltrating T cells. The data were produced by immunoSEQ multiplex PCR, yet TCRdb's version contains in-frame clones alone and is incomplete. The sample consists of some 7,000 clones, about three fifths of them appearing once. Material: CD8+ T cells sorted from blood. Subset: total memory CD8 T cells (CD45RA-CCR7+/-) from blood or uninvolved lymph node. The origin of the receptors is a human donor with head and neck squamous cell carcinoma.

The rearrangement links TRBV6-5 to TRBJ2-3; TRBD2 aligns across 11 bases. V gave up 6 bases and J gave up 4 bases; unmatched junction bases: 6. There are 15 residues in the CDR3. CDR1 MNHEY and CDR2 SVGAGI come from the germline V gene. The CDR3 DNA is TGTGCCAGCAGCTTACTAGCGGGAGTTGCAGATACGCAGTATTTT. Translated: CASSLLAGVADTQYF.

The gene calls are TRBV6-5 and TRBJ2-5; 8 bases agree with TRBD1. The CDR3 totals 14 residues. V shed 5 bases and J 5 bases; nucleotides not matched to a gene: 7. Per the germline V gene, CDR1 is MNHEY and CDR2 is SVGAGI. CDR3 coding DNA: TGTGCCAGCAGTCCACAGGGGGATTGGGAGACCCAGTACTTC. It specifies CASSPQGDWETQYF.

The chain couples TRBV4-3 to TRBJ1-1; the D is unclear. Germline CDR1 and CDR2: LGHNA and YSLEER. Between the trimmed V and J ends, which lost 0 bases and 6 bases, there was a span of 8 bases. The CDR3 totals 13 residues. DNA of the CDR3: TGCGCCAGCAGCCAAGAAAGGCACTCTGAAGCTTTCTTT. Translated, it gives CASSQERHSEAFF.

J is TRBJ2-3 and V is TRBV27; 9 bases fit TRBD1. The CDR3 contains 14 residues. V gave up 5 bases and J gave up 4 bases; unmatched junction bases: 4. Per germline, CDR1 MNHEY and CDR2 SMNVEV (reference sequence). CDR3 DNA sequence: TGTGCCAGCAGTCTCGGACAGGGGTCAGATACGCAGTATTTT. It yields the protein CASSLGQGSDTQYF.

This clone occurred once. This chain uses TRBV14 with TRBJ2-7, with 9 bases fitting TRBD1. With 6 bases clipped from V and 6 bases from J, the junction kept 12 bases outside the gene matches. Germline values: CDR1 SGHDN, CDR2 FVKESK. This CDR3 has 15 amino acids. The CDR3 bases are TGTGCCAGCAGTGATACAGGGGGCGCCAGGGGCGAGCAGTACTTC. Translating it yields CASSDTGGARGEQYF.

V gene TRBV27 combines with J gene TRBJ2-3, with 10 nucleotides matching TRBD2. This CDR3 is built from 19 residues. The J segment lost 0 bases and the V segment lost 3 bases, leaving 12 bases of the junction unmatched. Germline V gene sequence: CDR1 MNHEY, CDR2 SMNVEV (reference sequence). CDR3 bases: TGTGCCAGCAGTTTGAGTAAGGGGACGACTAGCGGGAGCACAGATACGCAGTATTTT. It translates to CASSLSKGTTSGSTDTQYF.

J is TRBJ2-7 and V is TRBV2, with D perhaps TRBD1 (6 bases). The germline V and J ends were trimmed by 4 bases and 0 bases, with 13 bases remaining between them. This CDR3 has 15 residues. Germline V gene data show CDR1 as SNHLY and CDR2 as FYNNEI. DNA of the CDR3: TGTGCCAGCAGTGGGACAGCACTATCCTCCTACGAGCAGTACTTC. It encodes CASSGTALSSYEQYF.

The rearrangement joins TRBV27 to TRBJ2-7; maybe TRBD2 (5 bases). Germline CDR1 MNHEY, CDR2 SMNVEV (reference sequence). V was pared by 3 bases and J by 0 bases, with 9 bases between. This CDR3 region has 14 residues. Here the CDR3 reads CASSFSGFSYEQYF. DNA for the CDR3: TGTGCCAGCAGTTTCTCGGGGTTCTCCTACGAGCAGTACTTC.

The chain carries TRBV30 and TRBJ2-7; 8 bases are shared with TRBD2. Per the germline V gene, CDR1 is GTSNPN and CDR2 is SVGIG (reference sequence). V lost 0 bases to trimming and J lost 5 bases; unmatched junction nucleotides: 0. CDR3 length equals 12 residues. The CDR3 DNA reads TGTGCCTGGAGTGTGCGGGAGGACGAGCAGTACTTC. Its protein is CAWSVREDEQYF.

CDR3 nucleotides: TGTGCCAGTAGTATTAGGGATTGGAACACTGAAGCTTTCTTT. Its protein product is CASSIRDWNTEAFF. This chain uses TRBV19 with TRBJ1-1, with D uncertain. V gave up 3 bases and J gave up 1 base, with 9 bases separating them. Germline lookup yields CDR1 LNHDA and CDR2 SQIVND (reference sequence). This CDR3 has 14 amino acids.

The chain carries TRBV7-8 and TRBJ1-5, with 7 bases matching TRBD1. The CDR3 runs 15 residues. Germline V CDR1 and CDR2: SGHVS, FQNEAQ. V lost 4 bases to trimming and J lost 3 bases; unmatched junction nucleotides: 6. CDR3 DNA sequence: TGTGCCAGCAGCTGGTACAGGGGTGACAATCAGCCCCAGCATTTT. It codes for CASSWYRGDNQPQHF. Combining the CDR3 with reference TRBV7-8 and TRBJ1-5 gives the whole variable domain GAGVSQSPRYKVAKRGQDVALRCDPISGHVSLFWYQQALGQGPEFLTYFQNEAQLDKSGLPSDRFFAERPEGSVSTLKIQRTQQEDSAVYLCASSWYRGDNQPQHFGDGTRLSIL.

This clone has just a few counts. The CDR3: CASTPEQGVQYNEQFF. As DNA, the CDR3 is TGTGCCAGTACCCCAGAACAGGGAGTCCAGTACAATGAGCAGTTCTTC. This chain joins TRBV19 and TRBJ2-1; D is possibly TRBD1 (6 bases). This CDR3 is built from 16 residues. Trimming removed 7 bases from V and 4 bases from J, with 20 bases in between. Per the germline V gene, CDR1 is LNHDA and CDR2 is SQIVND (reference sequence).

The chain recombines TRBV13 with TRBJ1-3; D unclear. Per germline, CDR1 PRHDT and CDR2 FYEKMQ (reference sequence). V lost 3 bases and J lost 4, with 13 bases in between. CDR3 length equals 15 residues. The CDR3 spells CASSFPSGEGNTIYF. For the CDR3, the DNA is TGTGCCAGCAGCTTCCCCTCCGGGGAAGGAAACACCATATATTTT.

CDR3 bases: TGTGCCAGTGCCACGTCAGGGCCCTACAATGAGCAGTTCTTC. Translation gives CASATSGPYNEQFF. The genes are TRBV27 and TRBJ2-1, with D possibly matching TRBD1 (5 bases). Germline lookup yields CDR1 MNHEY and CDR2 SMNVEV (reference sequence). Trimming removed 9 bases at V and 2 bases at J, with 14 bases between. This CDR3 has 14 residues.

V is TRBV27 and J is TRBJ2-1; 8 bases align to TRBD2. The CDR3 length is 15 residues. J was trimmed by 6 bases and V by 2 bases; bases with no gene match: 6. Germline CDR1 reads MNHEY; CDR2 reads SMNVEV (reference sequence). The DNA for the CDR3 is TGTGCCAGCAGTTTAGCACTAGCGGCCTTCAATGAGCAGTTCTTC. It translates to CASSLALAAFNEQFF.

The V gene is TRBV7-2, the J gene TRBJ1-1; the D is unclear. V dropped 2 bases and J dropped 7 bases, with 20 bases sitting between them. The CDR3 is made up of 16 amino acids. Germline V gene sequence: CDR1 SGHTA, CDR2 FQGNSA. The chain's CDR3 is CASSLLPRLGLDEAFF. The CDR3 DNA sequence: TGTGCCAGCAGCTTATTGCCCCGATTGGGGTTAGATGAAGCTTTCTTT.

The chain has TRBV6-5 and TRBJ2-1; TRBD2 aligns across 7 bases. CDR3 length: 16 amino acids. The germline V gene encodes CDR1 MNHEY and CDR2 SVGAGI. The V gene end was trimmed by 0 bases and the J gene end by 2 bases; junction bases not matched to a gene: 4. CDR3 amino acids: CASSYSAGEAYNEQFF. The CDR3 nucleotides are TGTGCCAGCAGTTACTCCGCGGGAGAGGCCTACAATGAGCAGTTCTTC.

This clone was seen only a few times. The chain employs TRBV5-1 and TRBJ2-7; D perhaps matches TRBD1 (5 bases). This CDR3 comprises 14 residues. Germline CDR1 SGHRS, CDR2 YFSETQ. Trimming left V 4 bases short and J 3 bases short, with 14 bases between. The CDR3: CASSLHTGGYEQYF. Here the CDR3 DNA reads TGCGCCAGCAGCCTACACACAGGCGGCTACGAGCAGTACTTC.

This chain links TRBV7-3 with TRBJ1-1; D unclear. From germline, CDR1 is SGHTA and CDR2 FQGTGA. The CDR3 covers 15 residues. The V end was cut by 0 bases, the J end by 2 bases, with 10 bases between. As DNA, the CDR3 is TGTGCCAGCAGCTTAACGTTGACGGGCAACACTGAAGCTTTCTTT. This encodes CASSLTLTGNTEAFF.

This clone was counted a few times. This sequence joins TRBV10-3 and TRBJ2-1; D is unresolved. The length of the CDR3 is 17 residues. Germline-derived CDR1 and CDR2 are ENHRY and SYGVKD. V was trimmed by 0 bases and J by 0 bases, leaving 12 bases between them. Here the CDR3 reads CAISESNPASSYNEQFF. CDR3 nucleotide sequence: TGTGCCATCAGTGAGTCGAACCCCGCGAGCTCCTACAATGAGCAGTTCTTC.

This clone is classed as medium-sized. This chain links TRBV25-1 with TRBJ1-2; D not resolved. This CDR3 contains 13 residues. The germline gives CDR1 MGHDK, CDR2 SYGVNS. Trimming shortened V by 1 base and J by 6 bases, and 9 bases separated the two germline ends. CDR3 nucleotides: TGTGCCAGCAGTGAATTAGTGGGGAATGGCTACACCTTC. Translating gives CASSELVGNGYTF.